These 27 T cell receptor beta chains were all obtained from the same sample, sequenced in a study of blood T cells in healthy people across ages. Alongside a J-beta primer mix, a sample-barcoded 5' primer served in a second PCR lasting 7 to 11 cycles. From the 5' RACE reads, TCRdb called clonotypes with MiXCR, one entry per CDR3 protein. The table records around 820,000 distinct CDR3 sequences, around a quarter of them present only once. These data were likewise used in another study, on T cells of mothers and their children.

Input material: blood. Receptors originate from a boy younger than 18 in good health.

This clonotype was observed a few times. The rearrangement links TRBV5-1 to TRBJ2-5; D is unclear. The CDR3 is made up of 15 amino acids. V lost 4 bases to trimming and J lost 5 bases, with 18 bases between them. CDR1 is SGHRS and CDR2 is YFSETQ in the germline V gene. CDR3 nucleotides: TGCGCCAGCAGCCCCAGTAGCCGGACGAGGGAGACCCAGTACTTC. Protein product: CASSPSSRTRETQYF.

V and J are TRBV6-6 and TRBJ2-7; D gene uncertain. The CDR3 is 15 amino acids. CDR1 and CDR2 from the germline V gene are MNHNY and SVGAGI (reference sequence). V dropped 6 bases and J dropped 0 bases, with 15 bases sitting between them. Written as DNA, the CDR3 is TGTGCCAGCAGGAAGAGAACGAAGGACTCCTACGAGCAGTACTTC. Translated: CASRKRTKDSYEQYF.

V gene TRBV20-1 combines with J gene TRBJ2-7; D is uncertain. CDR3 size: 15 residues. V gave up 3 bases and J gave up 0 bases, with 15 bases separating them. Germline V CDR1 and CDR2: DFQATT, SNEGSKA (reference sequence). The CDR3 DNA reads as TGCAGTGCTAGGCTCCCGAATGGTTTCTCCTACGAGCAGTACTTC. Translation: CSARLPNGFSYEQYF.

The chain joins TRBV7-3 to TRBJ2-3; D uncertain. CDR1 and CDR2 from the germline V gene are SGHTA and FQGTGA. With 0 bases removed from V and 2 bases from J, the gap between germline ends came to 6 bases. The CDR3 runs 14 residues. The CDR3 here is CASSLTWNTDTQYF. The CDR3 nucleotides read TGTGCCAGCAGCTTAACCTGGAACACAGATACGCAGTATTTT.

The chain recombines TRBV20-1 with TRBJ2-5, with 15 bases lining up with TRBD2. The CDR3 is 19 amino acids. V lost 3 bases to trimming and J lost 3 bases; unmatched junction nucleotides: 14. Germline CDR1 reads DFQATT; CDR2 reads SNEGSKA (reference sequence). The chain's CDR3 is CSARLWTSGRVWVEETQYF. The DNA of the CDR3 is TGCAGTGCTAGGCTGTGGACTAGCGGGAGGGTCTGGGTGGAAGAGACCCAGTACTTC.

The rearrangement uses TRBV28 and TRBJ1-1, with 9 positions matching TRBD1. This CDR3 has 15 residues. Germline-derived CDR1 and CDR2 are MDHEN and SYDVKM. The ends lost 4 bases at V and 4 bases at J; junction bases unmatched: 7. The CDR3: CASSSTGGSGTEAFF. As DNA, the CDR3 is TGTGCCAGCAGTTCGACAGGGGGAAGTGGCACTGAAGCTTTCTTT.

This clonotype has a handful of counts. This CDR3 reads CATSRDFQPQHF. DNA of the CDR3: TGTGCCACCAGCAGAGATTTTCAGCCCCAGCATTTT. The chain links TRBV15 to TRBJ1-5, with unresolved D. V was clipped by 0 bases and J by 6 bases, with 3 bases between them. This CDR3 contains 12 residues. Germline assignment: CDR1 LNHNV and CDR2 YYDKDF (reference sequence).

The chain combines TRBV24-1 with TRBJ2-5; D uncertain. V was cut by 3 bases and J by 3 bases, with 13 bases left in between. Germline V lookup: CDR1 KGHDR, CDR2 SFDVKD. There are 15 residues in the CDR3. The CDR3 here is CATSDPKLAKETQYF. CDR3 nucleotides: TGTGCCACCAGTGATCCCAAACTCGCCAAAGAGACCCAGTACTTC.

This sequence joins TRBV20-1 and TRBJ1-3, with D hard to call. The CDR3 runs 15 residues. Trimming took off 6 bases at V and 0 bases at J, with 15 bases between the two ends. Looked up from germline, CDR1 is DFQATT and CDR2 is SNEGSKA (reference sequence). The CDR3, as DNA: TGCAGTGCCCGCCTCGGGGAGAACTCTGGAAACACCATATATTTT. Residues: CSARLGENSGNTIYF.

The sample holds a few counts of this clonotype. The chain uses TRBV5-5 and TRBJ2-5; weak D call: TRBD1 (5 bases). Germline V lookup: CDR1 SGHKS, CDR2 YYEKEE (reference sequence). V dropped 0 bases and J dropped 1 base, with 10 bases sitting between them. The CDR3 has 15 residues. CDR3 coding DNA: TGTGCCAGCAGCTTGGAGGGGATGCCCCAAGAGACCCAGTACTTC. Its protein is CASSLEGMPQETQYF.

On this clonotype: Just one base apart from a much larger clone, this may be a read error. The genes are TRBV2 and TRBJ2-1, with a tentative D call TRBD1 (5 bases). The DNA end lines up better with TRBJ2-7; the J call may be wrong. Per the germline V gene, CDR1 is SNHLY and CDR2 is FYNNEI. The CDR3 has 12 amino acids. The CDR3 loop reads CASRDKAYEQYF. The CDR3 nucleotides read TGTGCCAGCAGGGACAAGGCCTACGAGCAGTACTTC.

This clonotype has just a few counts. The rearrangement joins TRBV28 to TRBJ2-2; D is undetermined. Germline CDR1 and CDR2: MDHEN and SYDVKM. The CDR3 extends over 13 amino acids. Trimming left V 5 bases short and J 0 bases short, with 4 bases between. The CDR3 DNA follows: TGTGCCAGCAGTGGGACGAACACCGGGGAGCTGTTTTTT. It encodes CASSGTNTGELFF.

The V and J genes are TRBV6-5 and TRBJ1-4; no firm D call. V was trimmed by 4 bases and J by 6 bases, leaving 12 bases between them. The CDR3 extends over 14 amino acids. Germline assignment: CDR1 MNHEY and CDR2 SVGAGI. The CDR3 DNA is TGTGCCAGCAGTTTTGCGGAGAGGGATGAAAAACTGTTTTTT. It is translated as CASSFAERDEKLFF.

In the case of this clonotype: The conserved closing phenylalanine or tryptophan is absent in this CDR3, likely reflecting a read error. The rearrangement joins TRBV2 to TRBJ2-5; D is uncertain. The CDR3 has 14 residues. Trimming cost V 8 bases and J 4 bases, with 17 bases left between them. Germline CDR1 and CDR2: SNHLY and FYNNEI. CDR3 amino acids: CASSEFSGGETQYL. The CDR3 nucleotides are TGTGCCAGCTCAGAGTTTAGTGGTGGAGAGACCCAGTACCTC.

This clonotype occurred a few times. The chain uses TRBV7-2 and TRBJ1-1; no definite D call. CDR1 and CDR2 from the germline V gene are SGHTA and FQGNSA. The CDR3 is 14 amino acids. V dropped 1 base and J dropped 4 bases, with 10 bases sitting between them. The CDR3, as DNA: TGTGCCAGCAGCTTAGACTTGGGAAGCACTGAAGCTTTCTTT. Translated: CASSLDLGSTEAFF.

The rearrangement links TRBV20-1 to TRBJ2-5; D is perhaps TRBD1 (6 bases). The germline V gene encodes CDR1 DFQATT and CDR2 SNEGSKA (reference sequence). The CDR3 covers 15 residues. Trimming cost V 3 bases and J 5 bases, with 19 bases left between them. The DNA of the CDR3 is TGCAGTGCTAGCGGGGCCCCGGGCAGGGGTGAGACCCAGTACTTC. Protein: CSASGAPGRGETQYF.

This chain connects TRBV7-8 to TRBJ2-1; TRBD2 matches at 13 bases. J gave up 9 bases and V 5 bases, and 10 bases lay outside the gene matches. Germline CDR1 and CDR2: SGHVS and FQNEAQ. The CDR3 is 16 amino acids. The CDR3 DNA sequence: TGTGCCAGCAGCCAAGGGACTAGCGGGAAGGTCTTTGAGCAGTTCTTC. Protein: CASSQGTSGKVFEQFF.

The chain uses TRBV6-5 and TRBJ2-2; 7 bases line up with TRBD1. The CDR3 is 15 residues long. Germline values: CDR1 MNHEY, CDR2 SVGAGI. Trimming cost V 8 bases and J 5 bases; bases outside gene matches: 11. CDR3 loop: CASGATGLATGELFF. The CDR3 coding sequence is TGTGCCAGCGGAGCGACAGGGTTAGCGACCGGGGAGCTGTTTTTT.

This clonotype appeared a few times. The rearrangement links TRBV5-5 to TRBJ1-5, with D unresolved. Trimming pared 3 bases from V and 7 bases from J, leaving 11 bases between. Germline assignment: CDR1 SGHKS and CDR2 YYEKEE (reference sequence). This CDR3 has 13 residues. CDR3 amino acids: CASSSQVGQPQHF. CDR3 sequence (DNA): TGTGCCAGCAGCTCCCAAGTCGGGCAGCCCCAGCATTTT.

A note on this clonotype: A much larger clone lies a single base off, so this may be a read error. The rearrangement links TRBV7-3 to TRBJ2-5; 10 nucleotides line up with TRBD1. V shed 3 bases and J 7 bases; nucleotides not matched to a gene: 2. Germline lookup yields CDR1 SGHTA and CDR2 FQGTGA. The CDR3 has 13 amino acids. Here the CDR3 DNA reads TGTGCCAGCAGCTTTGGGACAGGGGTGACCCAGTACTTC. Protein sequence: CASSFGTGVTQYF.

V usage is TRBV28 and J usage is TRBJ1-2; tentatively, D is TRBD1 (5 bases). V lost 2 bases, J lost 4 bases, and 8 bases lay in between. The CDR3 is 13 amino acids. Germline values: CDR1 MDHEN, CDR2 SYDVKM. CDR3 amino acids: CASSLMGLYGYTF. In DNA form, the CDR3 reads TGTGCCAGCAGTTTAATGGGGCTCTATGGCTACACCTTC.

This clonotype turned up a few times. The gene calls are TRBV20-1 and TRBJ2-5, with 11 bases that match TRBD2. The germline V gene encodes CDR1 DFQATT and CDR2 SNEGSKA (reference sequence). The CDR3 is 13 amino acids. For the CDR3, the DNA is TGCAGCCCTAGCGGGAGGCCCCAAGAGACCCAGTACTTC. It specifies CSPSGRPQETQYF.

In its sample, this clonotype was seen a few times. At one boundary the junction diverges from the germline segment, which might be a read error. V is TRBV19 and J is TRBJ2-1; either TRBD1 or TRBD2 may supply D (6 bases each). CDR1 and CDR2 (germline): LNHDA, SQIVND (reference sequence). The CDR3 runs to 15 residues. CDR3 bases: TGTGCCTGTAGTAGAGGGGGGAGCTCCTACAATGAGCAGTTCTTC. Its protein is CACSRGGSSYNEQFF.

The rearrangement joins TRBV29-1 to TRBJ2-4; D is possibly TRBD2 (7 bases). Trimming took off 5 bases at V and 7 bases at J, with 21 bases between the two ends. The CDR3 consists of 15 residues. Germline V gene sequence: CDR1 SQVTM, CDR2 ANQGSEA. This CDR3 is CSVLSQARGGNIQYF. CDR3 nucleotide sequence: TGCAGCGTTCTGTCCCAAGCGAGGGGGGGCAACATTCAGTACTTC.

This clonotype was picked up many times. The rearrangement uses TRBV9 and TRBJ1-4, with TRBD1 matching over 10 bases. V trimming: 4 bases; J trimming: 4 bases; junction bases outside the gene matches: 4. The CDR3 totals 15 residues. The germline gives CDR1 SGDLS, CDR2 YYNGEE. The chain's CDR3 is CASSPRTGGNEKLFF. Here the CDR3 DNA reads TGTGCCAGCAGCCCAAGGACAGGGGGTAATGAAAAACTGTTTTTT.

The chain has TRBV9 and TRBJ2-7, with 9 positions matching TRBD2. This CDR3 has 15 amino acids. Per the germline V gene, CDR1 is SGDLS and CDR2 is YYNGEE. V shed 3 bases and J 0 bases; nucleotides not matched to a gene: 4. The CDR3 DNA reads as TGTGCCAGCAGCGAGACTAGCGGAAGCTCCTACGAGCAGTACTTC. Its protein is CASSETSGSSYEQYF.

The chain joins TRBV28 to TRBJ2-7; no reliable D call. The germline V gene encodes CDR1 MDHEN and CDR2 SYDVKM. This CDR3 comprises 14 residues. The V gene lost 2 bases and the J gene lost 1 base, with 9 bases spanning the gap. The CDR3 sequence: CASSLHDRSYEQYF. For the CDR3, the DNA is TGTGCCAGCAGTTTACACGACCGTTCCTACGAGCAGTACTTC.